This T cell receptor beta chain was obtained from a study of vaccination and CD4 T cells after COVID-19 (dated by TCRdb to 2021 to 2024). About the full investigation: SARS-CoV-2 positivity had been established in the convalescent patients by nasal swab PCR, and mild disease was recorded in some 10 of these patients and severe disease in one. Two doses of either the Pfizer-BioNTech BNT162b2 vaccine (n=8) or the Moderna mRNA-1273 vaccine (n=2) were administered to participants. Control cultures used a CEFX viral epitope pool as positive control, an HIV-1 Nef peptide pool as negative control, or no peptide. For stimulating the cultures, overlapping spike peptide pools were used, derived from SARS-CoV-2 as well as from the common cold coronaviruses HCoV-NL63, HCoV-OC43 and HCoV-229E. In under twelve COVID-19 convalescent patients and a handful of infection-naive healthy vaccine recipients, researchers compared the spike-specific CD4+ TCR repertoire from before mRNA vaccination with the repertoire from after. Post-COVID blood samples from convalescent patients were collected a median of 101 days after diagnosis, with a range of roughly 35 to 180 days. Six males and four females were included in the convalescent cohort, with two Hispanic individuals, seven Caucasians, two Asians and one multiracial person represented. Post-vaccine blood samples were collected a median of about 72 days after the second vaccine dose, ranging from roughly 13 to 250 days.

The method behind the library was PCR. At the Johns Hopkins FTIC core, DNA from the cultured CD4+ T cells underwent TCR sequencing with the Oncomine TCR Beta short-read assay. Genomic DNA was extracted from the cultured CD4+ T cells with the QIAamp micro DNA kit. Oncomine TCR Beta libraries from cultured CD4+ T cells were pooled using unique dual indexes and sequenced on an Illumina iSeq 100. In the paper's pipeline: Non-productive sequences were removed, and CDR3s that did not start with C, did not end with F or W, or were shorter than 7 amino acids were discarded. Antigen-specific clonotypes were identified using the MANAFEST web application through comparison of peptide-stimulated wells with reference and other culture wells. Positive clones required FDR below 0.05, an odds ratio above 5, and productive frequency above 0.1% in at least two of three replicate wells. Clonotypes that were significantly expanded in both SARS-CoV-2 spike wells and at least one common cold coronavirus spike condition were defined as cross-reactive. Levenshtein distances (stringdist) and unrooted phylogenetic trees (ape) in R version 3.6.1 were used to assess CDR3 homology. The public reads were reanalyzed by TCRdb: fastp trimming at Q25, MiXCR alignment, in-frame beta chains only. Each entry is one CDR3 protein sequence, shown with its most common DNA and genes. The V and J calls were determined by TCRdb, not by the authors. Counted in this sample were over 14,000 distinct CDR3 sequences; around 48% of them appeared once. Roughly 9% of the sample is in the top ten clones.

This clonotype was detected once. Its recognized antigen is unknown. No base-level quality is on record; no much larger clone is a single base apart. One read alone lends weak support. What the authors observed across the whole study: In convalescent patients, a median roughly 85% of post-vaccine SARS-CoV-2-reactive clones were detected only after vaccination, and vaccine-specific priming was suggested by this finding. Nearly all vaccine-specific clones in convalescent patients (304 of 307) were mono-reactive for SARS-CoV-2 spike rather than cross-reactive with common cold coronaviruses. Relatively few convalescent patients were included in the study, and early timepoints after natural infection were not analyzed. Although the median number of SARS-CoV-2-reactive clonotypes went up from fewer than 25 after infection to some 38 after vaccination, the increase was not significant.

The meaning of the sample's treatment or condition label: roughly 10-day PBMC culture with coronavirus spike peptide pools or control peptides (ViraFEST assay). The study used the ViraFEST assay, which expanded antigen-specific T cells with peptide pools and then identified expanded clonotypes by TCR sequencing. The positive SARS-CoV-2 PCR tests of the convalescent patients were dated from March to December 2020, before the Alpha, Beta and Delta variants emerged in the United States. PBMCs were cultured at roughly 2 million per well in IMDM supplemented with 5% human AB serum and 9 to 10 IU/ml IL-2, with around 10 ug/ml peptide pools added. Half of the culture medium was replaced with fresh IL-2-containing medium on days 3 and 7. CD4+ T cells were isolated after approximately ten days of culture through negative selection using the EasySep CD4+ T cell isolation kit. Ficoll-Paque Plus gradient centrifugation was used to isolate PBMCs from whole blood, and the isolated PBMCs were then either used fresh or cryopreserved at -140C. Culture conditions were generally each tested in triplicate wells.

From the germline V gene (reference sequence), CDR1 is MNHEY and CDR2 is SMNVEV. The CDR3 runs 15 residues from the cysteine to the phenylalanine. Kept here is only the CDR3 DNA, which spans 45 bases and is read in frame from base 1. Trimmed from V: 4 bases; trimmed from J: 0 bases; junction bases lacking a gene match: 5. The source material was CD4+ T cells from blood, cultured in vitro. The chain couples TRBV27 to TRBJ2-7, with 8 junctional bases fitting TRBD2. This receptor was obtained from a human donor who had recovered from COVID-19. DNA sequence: TGTGCCAGCAGTTCGCCGGGGGGGAGCTCCTACGAGCAGTACTTC. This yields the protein CASSSPGGSSYEQYF.